These 20 T cell receptor beta chains were all obtained from the same sample, sequenced in a study of T cells in Graves' hyperthyroidism and ophthalmopathy. Template material for amplifying TCR beta CDR3 regions consisted of RNA transcripts. Initially, a first-round RT-PCR of the TCR CDR3 employed the HTBI primer set. TCRdb recomputed calls from the multiplex PCR reads with MiXCR, one row per CDR3 protein. In the table there are some 530,000 distinct CDR3 sequences, approximately 22% of which are singletons. The sequencing sample was made of blood. Receptor source: a woman in her seventies with Graves' ophthalmopathy.

This sequence joins TRBV18 and TRBJ2-3; D remains ambiguous. The V end lost 4 bases, the J end lost 0 bases, and 5 bases lay between the germline ends. Germline lookup yields CDR1 KGHSH and CDR2 LQKENI. CDR3 length equals 13 residues. In DNA, the CDR3 is TGTGCCAGCTCACGCCCTAGCACAGATACGCAGTATTTT. Translation gives CASSRPSTDTQYF. The variable domain in full, completed from reference TRBV18 and TRBJ2-3, reads NAGVMQNPRHLVRRRGQEARLRCSPMKGHSHVYWYRQLPEEGLKFMVYLQKENIIDESGMPKERFSAEFPKEGPSILRIQQVVRGDSAAYFCASSRPSTDTQYFGPGTRLTVL.

This clonotype was seen ten or more times. The chain uses TRBV6-1 and TRBJ2-3, with D tentatively TRBD2 (6 bases). V lost 5 bases, J lost 0 bases, and 12 bases lay in between. The germline CDR1 and CDR2 sequences are MNHNS and SASEGT. The CDR3 covers 15 residues. The CDR3 here is CASSSPGTSTDTQYF. DNA for the CDR3: TGTGCCAGCAGTTCCCCGGGGACTAGCACAGATACGCAGTATTTT.

In its sample, this clonotype was seen a few times. This chain connects TRBV7-3 to TRBJ2-2, with unresolved D. Germline assignment: CDR1 SGHTA and CDR2 FQGTGA. Trimming took 5 bases from V and 6 from J, leaving 10 bases between them. This CDR3 has 13 amino acids. CDR3 loop: CASSRSSAGELFF. CDR3 nucleotide sequence: TGTGCCAGCAGCCGGTCCTCTGCCGGGGAGCTGTTTTTT.

This clonotype was seen at least ten times. This sequence joins TRBV12-5 and TRBJ1-1; 8 nucleotides line up with TRBD1. The CDR3 sequence is 15 residues long. V trimming: 2 bases; J trimming: 7 bases; junction bases outside the gene matches: 9. CDR1 is LGHNT, CDR2 FRNRAP, per germline. This CDR3 reads CASGLPTGQAREAFF. CDR3 DNA sequence: TGTGCTAGTGGTTTGCCTACGGGACAGGCTCGTGAAGCTTTCTTT.

This clonotype was seen repeatedly, ten times or more. The chain recombines TRBV27 with TRBJ2-5; 8 nucleotides align to TRBD1. The length of the CDR3 is 15 residues. Germline V gives CDR1 MNHEY, CDR2 SMNVEV (reference sequence). V trimming: 3 bases; J trimming: 4 bases; junction bases outside the gene matches: 7. CDR3 nucleotide sequence: TGTGCCAGCAGTTTGATCAGGGGGCAATCAGAGACCCAGTACTTC. Protein sequence: CASSLIRGQSETQYF.

This clonotype was seen ten or more times. The V call is TRBV11-2, the J call TRBJ1-1; perhaps TRBD1 as D (5 bases). Trimming took 2 bases from V and 2 from J, leaving 12 bases between them. Germline CDR1 reads SGHAT; CDR2 reads FQNNGV. The CDR3 has 15 amino acids. The CDR3 coding sequence is TGTGCCAGCAGCTTACAGGGTGCGGATAACACTGAAGCTTTCTTT. As protein: CASSLQGADNTEAFF.

A few counts support this clonotype. The chain links TRBV12-3 or TRBV12-4 to TRBJ2-3; D uncertain. The CDR3 contains 11 residues. Trimming shortened V by 7 bases and J by 7 bases, and 9 bases separated the two germline ends. CDR3 DNA: TGTGCCAGCAAAGTAAGCCATACGCAGTATTTT. Encoded protein: CASKVSHTQYF.

This clonotype was counted ten times or more. V usage is TRBV28 and J usage is TRBJ2-3; 10 nucleotides agree with TRBD2. CDR1 and CDR2 from the germline V gene are MDHEN and SYDVKM. V was pared by 5 bases and J by 1 base, with 12 bases of the junction left unmatched. This CDR3 region has 18 residues. The CDR3 loop is CASSPRLGLAGGTDTQYF. The CDR3 DNA follows: TGTGCCAGCAGTCCCCGATTGGGGCTAGCGGGAGGCACAGATACGCAGTATTTT.

This clonotype was observed many times. The chain recombines TRBV2 with TRBJ1-5, with TRBD1 identical over 8 bases. CDR1 SNHLY and CDR2 FYNNEI come from the germline V gene. Unmatched junction bases numbered 9, after V lost 8 bases and J lost 0 bases. This CDR3 is 16 amino acids long. For the CDR3, the DNA is TGTGCCAGCCAATGGACAGGGCCATATAGCAATCAGCCCCAGCATTTT. Its translation is CASQWTGPYSNQPQHF.

This clonotype was seen many times. V usage is TRBV3-1 and J usage is TRBJ2-7; a possible D gene is TRBD1 (5 bases). Germline V gene lookup returns CDR1 LGHDT and CDR2 YNNKEL (reference sequence). The CDR3 runs to 13 residues. The V end was cut by 0 bases, the J end by 6 bases, with 9 bases between. This chain's CDR3 is CASSQDSGLEQYF. CDR3 DNA: TGTGCCAGCAGCCAAGATTCAGGGCTCGAGCAGTACTTC.

V usage is TRBV6-1 and J usage is TRBJ2-7; D is perhaps TRBD1 (6 bases). Germline V gene lookup returns CDR1 MNHNS and CDR2 SASEGT. V was cut by 5 bases and J by 3 bases, with 11 bases left in between. CDR3 length: 13 residues. For the CDR3, the DNA is TGTGCCAGCAGTCAGGGACATGTCTACGAGCAGTACTTC. It encodes CASSQGHVYEQYF.

There are a few counts of this clonotype. The chain couples TRBV9 to TRBJ2-1; no clear D. This CDR3 is 14 amino acids long. The V gene lost 2 bases and the J gene lost 2 bases, with 8 bases spanning the gap. Looked up from germline, CDR1 is SGDLS and CDR2 is YYNGEE. The CDR3 region has the DNA TGTGCCAGCAGCGTGGTAGAAGCCTACAATGAGCAGTTCTTC. It translates to CASSVVEAYNEQFF.

The chain is built from TRBV20-1 and TRBJ2-1; D is perhaps TRBD1 (7 bases). V was cut by 5 bases and J by 7 bases, with 27 bases left in between. CDR1 DFQATT and CDR2 SNEGSKA come from the germline V gene (reference sequence). The length of the CDR3 is 17 residues. For the CDR3, the DNA is TGCAGTGCTCATTTGGAGGGGGCCCGGGAGAGGTGGAATGAGCAGTTCTTC. Amino acids: CSAHLEGARERWNEQFF.

The rearrangement uses TRBV30 and TRBJ1-5; D is perhaps TRBD1 (6 bases). V lost 5 bases to trimming and J lost 3 bases, with 11 bases between them. Per the germline V gene, CDR1 is GTSNPN and CDR2 is SVGIG (reference sequence). The CDR3 contains 13 residues. The CDR3 sequence: CAWGGGNNQPQHF. In DNA form, the CDR3 reads TGTGCCTGGGGGGGCGGAAACAATCAGCCCCAGCATTTT.

This clonotype was counted between two and nine times. The CDR3 is CAWRQGLAQPQHF. CDR3 in DNA: TGTGCCTGGAGACAGGGGCTGGCTCAGCCCCAGCATTTT. This chain uses TRBV30 with TRBJ1-5, with 7 positions matching TRBD1. The germline gives CDR1 GTSNPN, CDR2 SVGIG (reference sequence). After removal of 3 bases from V and 6 bases from J, the junction contained 5 bases not matched to a gene. This CDR3 has 13 residues.

Worth noting for this clonotype: One end of the junction varies from germline; a read error may be responsible. This chain joins TRBV5-1 and TRBJ1-4, with 8 bases that match TRBD1. Germline V gene data show CDR1 as SGHRS and CDR2 as YFSETQ. CDR3 size: 17 residues. The CDR3 loop is CASSFQPDRGWGEKLFF. The CDR3 region has the DNA TGTGCCAGCAGCTTCCAGCCTGACAGGGGATGGGGTGAAAAACTGTTTTTT.

The chain joins TRBV3-1 to TRBJ2-5; 11 bases agree with TRBD2. The V segment lost 0 bases and the J segment 4 bases; nucleotides outside the gene matches: 10. The CDR3 totals 18 residues. Germline V lookup: CDR1 LGHDT, CDR2 YNNKEL (reference sequence). The CDR3 DNA follows: TGTGCCAGCAGCCAAGACAGGGATAGCGGGAGGGCAAGAGAGACCCAGTACTTC. This encodes CASSQDRDSGRARETQYF.

This clonotype showed up many times. The gene calls are TRBV3-1 and TRBJ1-1, with D perhaps matching TRBD1 (6 bases). Germline V gene data show CDR1 as LGHDT and CDR2 as YNNKEL (reference sequence). This CDR3 comprises 14 residues. Trimming shortened V by 4 bases and J by 3 bases, and 12 bases separated the two germline ends. The CDR3 reads CASSRGTSDTEAFF. CDR3 in DNA: TGTGCCAGCAGCCGCGGGACATCAGACACTGAAGCTTTCTTT.

This chain links TRBV5-1 with TRBJ1-1; no firm D call. V was clipped by 2 bases and J by 1 base, with 9 bases between them. The CDR3 is made up of 14 amino acids. The V gene's germline CDR1 is SGHRS and CDR2 YFSETQ. CDR3 in amino acids: CASSFSDSNTEAFF. The CDR3 region has the DNA TGCGCCAGCAGCTTTTCGGATTCGAACACTGAAGCTTTCTTT.

This clonotype was counted a few times. The germline gene is not matched at one end of the junction; a read error may be the cause. The chain employs TRBV7-7 and TRBJ1-1; D not certain. Germline V gene data show CDR1 as SSHAT and CDR2 as FNYEAQ (reference sequence). The CDR3 is made up of 13 amino acids. This CDR3 is CASSPKMWGRAFF. CDR3 in DNA: TGTGCTAGCAGCCCAAAAATGTGGGGTAGAGCTTTCTTT. The full variable domain, in which reference TRBV7-7 and TRBJ1-1 provide the parts outside the CDR3, is GAGVSQSPRYKVTKRGQDVTLRCDPISSHATLYWYQQALGQGPEFLTYFNYEAQPDKSGLPSDRFSAERPEGSISTLTIQRTEQRDSAMYRCASSPKMWGRAFFGQGTRLTVV.